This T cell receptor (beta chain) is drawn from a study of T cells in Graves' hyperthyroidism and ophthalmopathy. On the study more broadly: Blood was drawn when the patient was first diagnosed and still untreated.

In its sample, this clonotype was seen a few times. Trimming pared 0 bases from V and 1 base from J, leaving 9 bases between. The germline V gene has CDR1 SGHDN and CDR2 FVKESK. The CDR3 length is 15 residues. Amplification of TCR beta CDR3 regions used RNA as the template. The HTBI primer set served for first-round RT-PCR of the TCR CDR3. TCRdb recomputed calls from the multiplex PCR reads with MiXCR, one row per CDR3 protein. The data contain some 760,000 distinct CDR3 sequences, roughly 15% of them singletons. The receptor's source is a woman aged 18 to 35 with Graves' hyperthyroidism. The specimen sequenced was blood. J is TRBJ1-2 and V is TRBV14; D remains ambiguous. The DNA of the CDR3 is TGTGCCAGCAGCCAAGACTACGGATATAACTATGGCTACACCTTC. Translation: CASSQDYGYNYGYTF.